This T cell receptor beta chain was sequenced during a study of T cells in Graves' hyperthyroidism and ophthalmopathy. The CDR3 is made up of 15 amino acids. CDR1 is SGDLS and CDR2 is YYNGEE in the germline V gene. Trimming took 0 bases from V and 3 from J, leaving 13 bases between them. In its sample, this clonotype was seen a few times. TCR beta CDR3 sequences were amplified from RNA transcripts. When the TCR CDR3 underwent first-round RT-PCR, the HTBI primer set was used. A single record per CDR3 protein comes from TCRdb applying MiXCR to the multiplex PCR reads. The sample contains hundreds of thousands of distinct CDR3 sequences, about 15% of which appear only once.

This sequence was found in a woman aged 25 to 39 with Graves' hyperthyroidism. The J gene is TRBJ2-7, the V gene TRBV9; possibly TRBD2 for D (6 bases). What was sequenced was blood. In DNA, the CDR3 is TGTGCCAGCAGCGTAGGGCCGGGACTTCACTACGAGCAGTACTTC. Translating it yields CASSVGPGLHYEQYF.